This TCR beta chain was identified during a study of neurological immune-mediated disorders. Notes on the study in general: The study found the most TCR clonal expansion in HTLV-1-associated myelopathy and the least in multiple sclerosis, below healthy controls. With the multiple sclerosis repertoire cluster, neither clinical nor MRI features showed any association. Phylogenetic grouping placed 18 of 34 multiple sclerosis patients' repertoires in one related-CDR3 cluster, a possible signature.

This clonotype showed up many times. Its specificity is not known. From the 5' RACE reads, TCRdb called clonotypes with MiXCR, one entry per CDR3 protein. This table has 52,000 or so distinct CDR3 sequences, 4% appearing once. The CDR3 has 17 residues. The junction had 16 bases not matched to a gene; V was cut back by 5 bases and J by 5 bases. Germline V gene data show CDR1 as DFQATT and CDR2 as SNEGSKA (reference sequence). This clonotype was sampled from a middle-aged woman with multiple sclerosis. Sequenced sample: CD4+ T cells from blood. V usage is TRBV20-1 and J usage is TRBJ2-7, with 12 bases lining up with TRBD2. The CDR3 sequence: CSASRGLAGFSLNEQYF. CDR3 sequence (DNA): TGCAGTGCTTCACGTGGACTAGCGGGGTTTAGTTTAAACGAGCAGTACTTC.